The table lists the clone carrying this TCR beta chain with many counts. The data are from a study of identical twins. TCRdb re-called the 5' RACE reads through MiXCR, storing one row per CDR3 protein. The top ten clones hold 2.9% of a sample with 400,000 to 550,000 distinct CDR3 sequences, approximately 24% of them seen once. Trimming took 7 bases from V and 7 from J; bases not matched to a gene: 8. The CDR3 extends over 14 amino acids. Separately, the same data were catalogued under a study of T cells expressing NK-cell markers.

Sequenced material: CD4+ T cells sorted from blood. The origin of this receptor is a woman under 30 in good health. This chain links TRBV12-3 or TRBV12-4 with TRBJ1-5, with TRBD1 identical over 9 bases. The CDR3 DNA reads as TGTGCCAGCATGGGATCCGGGACAGGGCAGCCCCAGCATTTT. Residues: CASMGSGTGQPQHF.